The 10 T cell receptor beta chains listed next were all sequenced from one sample in a study of blood T cells in healthy people across ages. Through a sample-barcoded 5' primer and a J-beta primer mix, a second PCR was run for roughly 6 to 12 cycles. TCRdb passed the 5' RACE reads through MiXCR, listing each CDR3 protein once. The top ten clones hold over 25% of a sample with around 320,000 distinct CDR3 sequences, less than 30% of them seen once. Sequenced material: blood. Receptors originate from a woman in her 70s in good health.

This chain's CDR3 is CASSQDLYSYNEQFF. For the CDR3, the DNA is TGTGCCAGCAGCCAAGATCTGTACAGCTACAATGAGCAGTTCTTC. This chain joins TRBV14 and TRBJ2-1; D ambiguous. The CDR3 totals 15 residues. V was shortened by 0 bases and J by 3 bases, with 9 bases between the two germline ends. Germline CDR1 and CDR2: SGHDN and FVKESK.

This clonotype was detected a few times. The rearrangement links TRBV25-1 to TRBJ2-6; 10 bases are shared with TRBD1. The germline V gene encodes CDR1 MGHDK and CDR2 SYGVNS. The CDR3 is 15 amino acids. Trimming removed 6 bases from V and 4 bases from J; junction bases left unmatched: 3. CDR3 sequence: CASRGQGFGANVLTF. In DNA, the CDR3 is TGTGCCAGCAGGGGACAGGGGTTCGGGGCCAACGTCCTGACTTTC.

The rearrangement joins TRBV7-9 to TRBJ1-2; 7 positions agree with TRBD1. This CDR3 is built from 15 residues. V lost 2 bases and J lost 8; bases outside the gene matches: 11. The germline CDR1 and CDR2 sequences are SEHNR and FQNEAQ (reference sequence). CDR3 coding DNA: TGTGCCAGCAGCTTACGACAGGGTCAGGTTGGCGGCTACACCTTC. Amino acid sequence: CASSLRQGQVGGYTF.

This rearrangement joins TRBV20-1 to TRBJ2-1; maybe TRBD2 (5 bases). CDR3 length equals 15 residues. The V gene lost 6 bases and the J gene lost 8 bases, with 23 bases spanning the gap. CDR1 and CDR2 from the germline V gene are DFQATT and SNEGSKA (reference sequence). CDR3 amino acids: CSARSGGQAVDEQFF. Written as DNA, the CDR3 is TGCAGTGCCAGAAGCGGCGGGCAGGCCGTGGATGAGCAGTTCTTC.

This chain links TRBV10-3 with TRBJ2-1; possible D gene TRBD2, 6 bases. Germline lookup yields CDR1 ENHRY and CDR2 SYGVKD. This CDR3 has 14 amino acids. V lost 8 bases and J lost 7, with 18 bases in between. In DNA form, the CDR3 reads TGTGCCATCGGGACGGGGCTAGCGATAAATGAGCAGTTCTTC. Translation gives CAIGTGLAINEQFF.

The CDR3: CAISESVSYPLHF. The CDR3 bases are TGTGCCATCAGTGAGTCCGTCTCTTATCCCCTCCACTTT. This chain joins TRBV10-3 and TRBJ1-6; D is undetermined. Germline-derived CDR1 and CDR2 are ENHRY and SYGVKD. V gave up 0 bases and J gave up 13 bases, with 10 bases separating them. CDR3 length: 13 residues.

This clonotype occurred a few times. The DNA for the CDR3 is TGTGCCACCAGCAGAGATCGAGAGACCCAGTACTTC. Translating gives CATSRDRETQYF. The rearrangement joins TRBV15 to TRBJ2-5; no reliable D call. The germline CDR1 and CDR2 sequences are LNHNV and YYDKDF (reference sequence). The length of the CDR3 is 12 residues. Between the trimmed V and J ends, which lost 0 bases and 4 bases, there was a span of 3 bases.

The count of this clonotype is one. Germline is not matched at one junction end, which may reflect a read error. The rearrangement links TRBV20-1 to TRBJ2-1; 8 nucleotides align to TRBD2. This CDR3 has 14 residues. Per germline, CDR1 DFQATT and CDR2 SNEGSKA (reference sequence). CDR3 amino acids: CSAREIGRGNEQFF. The CDR3 DNA reads as TGCAGTGCCAGAGAGATCGGGAGGGGCAATGAGCAGTTCTTC.

In its sample, this clonotype was seen once. The J gene is TRBJ2-1, the V gene TRBV28, with TRBD1 identical over 8 bases. There are 17 residues in the CDR3. Looked up from germline, CDR1 is MDHEN and CDR2 is SYDVKM. The junction had 9 bases not matched to a gene; V was cut back by 5 bases and J by 0 bases. DNA for the CDR3: TGTGCCAGCAGTACAGGGGGTGGATTTAACTCCTACAATGAGCAGTTCTTC. This translates into CASSTGGGFNSYNEQFF.

A few counts support this clonotype. V is TRBV7-9 and J is TRBJ1-5, with TRBD1 identical over 8 bases. The CDR3 contains 15 residues. In germline, CDR1 is SEHNR, CDR2 FQNEAQ (reference sequence). V was clipped by 4 bases and J by 2 bases; unmatched bases: 4. CDR3 region: CASSSDRDRNQPQHF. The CDR3 coding sequence is TGTGCCAGCAGCTCGGACAGGGACCGCAATCAGCCCCAGCATTTT. Based on the CDR3 plus reference TRBV7-9 and TRBJ1-5, the full variable domain is DTGVSQNPRHKITKRGQNVTFRCDPISEHNRLYWYRQTLGQGPEFLTYFQNEAQLEKSRLLSDRFSAERPKGSFSTLEIQRTEQGDSAMYLCASSSDRDRNQPQHFGDGTRLSIL.